Many counts were recorded for the clone carrying this T cell receptor (beta chain). Using its own MiXCR run on the RACE reads, TCRdb lists one record per CDR3 protein. The sample lists around 50,000 distinct CDR3 sequences; roughly a tenth were seen once. This specimen comes from a study of human T cells and chemical hapten exposure. The CDR3 is made up of 16 amino acids. V was pared by 2 bases and J by 1 base, with 14 bases between. CDR1 and CDR2 (germline): MGHRA, YSYEKL. This sample's time point: patch test 1, 2 weeks after DPC sensitization. Treatment here: therapeutic diphenylcyclopropenone sensitization with weekly scalp DPC.

The sequences come from whole blood, collected in connection with sensitization to the hapten diphenylcyclopropenone (DPC). The rearrangement links TRBV4-1 to TRBJ1-2; maybe TRBD1 (6 bases). This TCR came from a woman in her thirties or forties with alopecia areata. Some clones in this sample may be carry-over from other donors' samples. CDR3 region: CASSQPVRGLNYGYTF. CDR3 sequence (DNA): TGCGCCAGCAGCCAACCCGTCCGGGGGCTTAACTATGGCTACACCTTC.